Below are 19 T cell receptor beta chains sequenced from a single sample in a study of blood T cell repertoires in COVID-19. The assay was immunoSEQ multiplex PCR, and TCRdb's table has in-frame clones only and misses some. The table shows roughly 65,000 clones, with 79% occurring only once. The sequencing sample was made of peripheral blood. The receptors stem from a man between 60 and 75 years old with acute or convalescent COVID-19.

The chain has TRBV6-5 and TRBJ1-3; 7 positions agree with TRBD1. The V gene end was trimmed by 6 bases and the J gene end by 5 bases; junction bases not matched to a gene: 4. Germline-derived CDR1 and CDR2 are MNHEY and SVGAGI. The CDR3 runs 13 residues. The CDR3 reads CASRETGRNTIYF. The DNA of the CDR3 is TGTGCCAGCAGGGAGACAGGGAGAAACACCATATATTTT.

CDR3 nucleotide sequence: TGCGCCAGCAGCTTGGGGCAGTACCAAGAGACCCAGTACTTC. It specifies CASSLGQYQETQYF. The J gene is TRBJ2-5, the V gene TRBV5-1; D ambiguous. The CDR3 has 14 amino acids. Germline V gene sequence: CDR1 SGHRS, CDR2 YFSETQ. V lost 0 bases and J 0 bases, leaving 6 bases between the germline ends.

This rearrangement joins TRBV7-8 to TRBJ1-1; D is unresolved. CDR1 and CDR2 from the germline V gene are SGHVS and FQNEAQ. V was pared by 5 bases and J by 6 bases, with 13 bases between. The CDR3 contains 13 residues. The CDR3 DNA is TGTGCCAGCAGCGGGAGGGTTGGGGCTGAAGCTTTCTTT. Its protein is CASSGRVGAEAFF.

The gene calls are TRBV2 and TRBJ1-5; 8 nucleotides match TRBD1. This CDR3 is built from 14 residues. Germline CDR1 SNHLY, CDR2 FYNNEI. V gave up 4 bases and J gave up 9 bases; unmatched junction bases: 8. The CDR3 reads CASSGGQGSRPQHF. CDR3 nucleotides: TGTGCCAGCAGTGGAGGACAGGGCTCGCGGCCCCAGCATTTT.

The gene calls are TRBV7-2 and TRBJ1-1, with 9 bases lining up with TRBD1. The CDR3 covers 14 residues. Germline V gene lookup returns CDR1 SGHTA and CDR2 FQGNSA. Germline trimming cut 2 bases from V and 13 bases from J; bases unmatched to any gene: 11. CDR3 loop: CASSLKAQGAIGFF. The CDR3 nucleotides are TGTGCCAGCAGCTTAAAAGCACAGGGGGCTATTGGTTTCTTT.

This rearrangement joins TRBV5-1 to TRBJ2-2; 9 nucleotides align to TRBD2. The CDR3 is 16 residues long. CDR1 and CDR2 from the germline V gene are SGHRS and YFSETQ. V dropped 4 bases and J dropped 5; count of bases not matched to a gene: 9. This CDR3 reads CASSLRGGAETGELFF. CDR3 DNA: TGCGCCAGCAGCCTTCGCGGGGGGGCGGAGACCGGGGAGCTGTTTTTT.

This clone was counted a single time. The chain has TRBV5-6 and TRBJ1-3, with 8 bases that match TRBD1. The CDR3 runs 13 residues. The germline V gene encodes CDR1 SGHDT and CDR2 YYEEEE. V shed 9 bases, J shed 2 bases, and the junction held 4 bases outside the gene matches. Here the CDR3 reads CAMGQVAGNTIYF. The CDR3 nucleotides are TGTGCCATGGGACAGGTTGCTGGAAACACCATATATTTT.

V is TRBV29-1 and J is TRBJ2-6; D is possibly TRBD1 (6 bases). CDR1 and CDR2 from the germline V gene are SQVTM and ANQGSEA. This CDR3 has 15 amino acids. Trimming shortened V by 4 bases and J by 2 bases, and 12 bases separated the two germline ends. The CDR3 loop is CSVAPQGTGANVLTF. DNA of the CDR3: TGCAGCGTTGCTCCCCAGGGGACTGGGGCCAACGTCCTGACTTTC.

DNA for the CDR3: TGTGCCAGCAGTGCTGGAGCCCCTAACTATGGCTACACCTTC. As protein: CASSAGAPNYGYTF. The chain employs TRBV25-1 and TRBJ1-2; no clear D. The germline V gene has CDR1 MGHDK and CDR2 SYGVNS. The length of the CDR3 is 14 residues. The V and J ends lost 4 bases and 0 bases respectively, with 9 bases between them.

V is TRBV7-8 and J is TRBJ1-6, with D possibly being TRBD1 (6 bases). The germline V and J ends were trimmed by 3 bases and 10 bases, with 22 bases remaining between them. The CDR3 runs to 17 residues. Germline V gene lookup returns CDR1 SGHVS and CDR2 FQNEAQ. The CDR3 sequence is CASSFPDGGSLGSPLHF. The CDR3 DNA follows: TGTGCCAGCAGCTTTCCGGATGGGGGCAGTCTGGGCTCACCCCTCCACTTT.

The chain employs TRBV5-6 and TRBJ1-2; D may be TRBD1 (6 bases). V lost 2 bases, J lost 3 bases, and 11 bases lay in between. The germline V gene encodes CDR1 SGHDT and CDR2 YYEEEE. The CDR3 has 14 residues. CDR3 sequence (DNA): TGTGCCAGCAGCTTCCAGGGGAAGGACTATGGCTACACCTTC. This gives the protein CASSFQGKDYGYTF.

The genes are TRBV6-2 or TRBV6-3 and TRBJ1-1; the D gene is possibly TRBD1 (5 bases). Looked up from germline, CDR1 is MNHEY and CDR2 is SVGEGT. This CDR3 contains 12 residues. Trimming removed 5 bases from V and 5 bases from J, with 9 bases in between. The CDR3 region is CASSPRVTEAFF. CDR3 sequence (DNA): TGTGCCAGCAGTCCCAGGGTTACTGAAGCTTTCTTT.

The gene calls are TRBV5-4 and TRBJ1-2; D remains ambiguous. Trimming removed 2 bases at V and 3 bases at J, with 8 bases between. This CDR3 contains 13 residues. Germline CDR1 reads SGHNT; CDR2 reads YYREEE (reference sequence). CDR3 nucleotides: TGTGCCAGCAGCTTATCAGGTGACTATGGCTACACCTTC. Translation: CASSLSGDYGYTF.

The chain couples TRBV5-1 to TRBJ1-4; D perhaps matches TRBD1 (5 bases). Germline V gene data show CDR1 as SGHRS and CDR2 as YFSETQ. The CDR3 sequence is 14 residues long. Trimming shortened V by 1 base and J by 7 bases, and 11 bases separated the two germline ends. In DNA, the CDR3 is TGCGCCAGCAGCTTGTTACAGGAGCGTGAAAAACTGTTTTTT. It is translated as CASSLLQEREKLFF.

A single count supports this clone. The chain is built from TRBV9 and TRBJ2-1; maybe TRBD2 (6 bases). The CDR3 contains 15 residues. V was cut by 0 bases and J by 5 bases, with 12 bases left in between. Germline lookup yields CDR1 SGDLS and CDR2 YYNGEE. This chain's CDR3 is CASSVAGGANNEQFF. CDR3 bases: TGTGCCAGCAGCGTAGCCGGGGGAGCTAACAATGAGCAGTTCTTC.

This sequence joins TRBV3-1 (or the pseudogene TRBV3-2) and TRBJ1-2; D ambiguous. V lost 3 bases to trimming and J lost 5 bases, with 25 bases between them. Germline assignment: CDR1 LGHDT and CDR2 YNNKEL (reference sequence). The CDR3 length is 18 residues. The CDR3 DNA sequence: TGTGCCAGCAGCCAGCCACCGGTAGGTGAGGGCGAGTTTTATGGCTACACCTTC. Amino acids: CASSQPPVGEGEFYGYTF.

The gene calls are TRBV29-1 and TRBJ2-2; D is unresolved. The CDR3 runs 14 residues. V dropped 5 bases and J dropped 1 base, with 11 bases sitting between them. Germline V gene lookup returns CDR1 SQVTM and CDR2 ANQGSEA. The CDR3 loop reads CSVSPDLNTGELFF. In DNA form, the CDR3 reads TGCAGCGTTTCCCCCGACTTGAACACCGGGGAGCTGTTTTTT.

CDR3 amino acids: CATSDSTGGKWNEQFF. The DNA of the CDR3 is TGTGCCACCAGTGATTCCACAGGGGGAAAGTGGAATGAGCAGTTCTTC. The V and J genes are TRBV24-1 and TRBJ2-1; 8 nucleotides line up with TRBD1. Trimming at V came to 2 bases and at J to 7 bases, leaving 9 bases not matched to a gene. Germline assignment: CDR1 KGHDR and CDR2 SFDVKD. The CDR3 is 16 residues long.

The genes are TRBV6-5 and TRBJ2-7; 8 bases are a match to TRBD2. The CDR3 totals 15 residues. In germline, CDR1 is MNHEY, CDR2 SVGAGI. J was trimmed by 2 bases and V by 2 bases; bases with no gene match: 5. The CDR3 nucleotides are TGTGCCAGCAGTTACCTTGCGGGGGGCCCCTACGAGCAGTACTTC. Its translation: CASSYLAGGPYEQYF.